This T cell receptor (beta chain) was identified during a study of blood T cell repertoires in COVID-19. About the research overall: Sources were T cells, B-cell-depleted T cells, or PBMCs; the material itself was cDNA or gDNA.

Germline CDR1 is SGHKS and CDR2 is YYEKEE (reference sequence). V was pared by 4 bases and J by 4 bases, with 9 bases of the junction left unmatched. This CDR3 spans 16 amino acids. Some clones are missing from TCRdb's copy, which holds only in-frame ones; the method was immunoSEQ multiplex PCR. The sample has 310,000 or so clones; about nine tenths are singletons. This clone was picked up a small number of times. Seattle-derived patients entered the study during active infection and were followed longitudinally. This receptor was obtained from a woman in her 30s with COVID-19, enrolled during active disease. V usage is TRBV5-5 and J usage is TRBJ2-1; TRBD2 aligns across 9 bases. The sample taken for sequencing was peripheral blood. CDR3 sequence reads: CASSVGTSSKYNEQFF. CDR3 nucleotide sequence: TGTGCCAGCAGCGTCGGGACTAGCAGCAAGTACAATGAGCAGTTCTTC. Combining the CDR3 with reference TRBV5-5 and TRBJ2-1 gives the whole variable domain DAGVTQSPTHLIKTRGQQVTLRCSPISGHKSVSWYQQVLGQGPQFIFQYYEKEERGRGNFPDRFSARQFPNYSSELNVNALLLGDSALYLCASSVGTSSKYNEQFFGPGTRLTVL.